The next 32 T cell receptor beta chains were all read from a single sample in a study of T-cell reconstitution after alpha-beta-depleted transplantation in children. Molecular barcoding with unique molecular identifiers was used for the TCRbeta library. TCRdb re-called the PCR reads through MiXCR, storing one row per CDR3 protein. Of some 200,000 distinct CDR3 sequences listed, about 8.2% are singletons. Here the sequenced sample was PBMCs, mostly from graft donor cells, taken 360 days after TCRalphabeta/CD19-depleted stem cell transplant. The receptors derive from a male patient between 2 and 9 years old who had a stem cell transplant for acute myeloid leukemia, so the T cells may come from the graft donor.

This clonotype was picked up a small number of times. CDR3 protein: CSVEGLTGGEYGYTF. Written as DNA, the CDR3 is TGCAGCGTTGAAGGGTTGACAGGGGGCGAGTATGGCTACACCTTC. This chain joins TRBV29-1 and TRBJ1-2; 10 bases agree with TRBD1. The trim removed 1 base at V and 5 bases at J, leaving 7 bases unmatched. This CDR3 is built from 15 residues. Germline-derived CDR1 and CDR2 are SQVTM and ANQGSEA.

This clonotype was recorded many times. The chain is built from TRBV3-1 and TRBJ2-4; no clear D gene. Germline V CDR1 and CDR2: LGHDT, YNNKEL (reference sequence). This CDR3 has 15 amino acids. V lost 3 bases and J 1 base, leaving 10 bases between the germline ends. The chain's CDR3 is CASSQSVLAKNIQYF. The CDR3 DNA reads TGTGCCAGCAGCCAGTCCGTCCTCGCCAAAAACATTCAGTACTTC.

The chain couples TRBV7-8 to TRBJ2-1, with a tentative D call TRBD1 (6 bases). V was shortened by 3 bases and J by 0 bases, with 12 bases between the two germline ends. CDR3 length: 16 amino acids. Germline assignment: CDR1 SGHVS and CDR2 FQNEAQ. The CDR3 reads CASSFRCRGSYNEQFF. The CDR3 nucleotides are TGTGCCAGCAGCTTTAGGTGCAGGGGCTCCTACAATGAGCAGTTCTTC.

A few counts support this clonotype. The chain couples TRBV24-1 to TRBJ2-3, with 12 bases identical to TRBD1. Germline loops: CDR1 KGHDR, CDR2 SFDVKD. The CDR3 consists of 17 residues. With V trimmed by 4 bases and J by 1 base, 5 bases remained unmatched. Here the CDR3 reads CATSDPGTGGGTDTQYF. In DNA form, the CDR3 reads TGTGCCACCAGTGACCCCGGGACAGGGGGCGGCACAGATACGCAGTATTTT.

V usage is TRBV20-1 and J usage is TRBJ2-7, with 8 bases aligning to TRBD1. Per germline, CDR1 DFQATT and CDR2 SNEGSKA (reference sequence). The CDR3 is 14 residues long. V gave up 3 bases and J gave up 4 bases; unmatched junction bases: 8. The CDR3 DNA follows: TGCAGTGCTAGCGCCAGGGGGCTGGGATACGAGCAGTACTTC. Amino acids: CSASARGLGYEQYF.

There are a few counts of this clonotype. The V call is TRBV5-6, the J call TRBJ2-5; 15 nucleotides line up with TRBD2. From germline, CDR1 is SGHDT and CDR2 YYEEEE. J was trimmed by 7 bases and V by 3 bases; bases with no gene match: 1. The CDR3 consists of 14 residues. The CDR3 loop is CASSWGLAGGTQYF. CDR3 sequence (DNA): TGTGCCAGCAGCTGGGGACTAGCGGGAGGGACCCAGTACTTC.

This clonotype was observed a single time. Here the CDR3 omits its conserved ending phenylalanine or tryptophan, so a read error is the likely source. The chain recombines TRBV20-1 with TRBJ1-4; D unresolved. Germline CDR1 and CDR2: DFQATT and SNEGSKA (reference sequence). The CDR3 runs 13 residues. Trimming removed 5 bases at V and 0 bases at J, with 7 bases between. The CDR3 spells CSAQRATNEKLFY. CDR3 DNA: TGCAGTGCTCAGAGGGCAACTAATGAAAAACTGTTTTAT.

This clonotype was seen a handful of times. This chain uses TRBV10-3 with TRBJ2-7; possibly TRBD2 for D (6 bases). Looked up from germline, CDR1 is ENHRY and CDR2 is SYGVKD. Trimming shortened V by 6 bases and J by 10 bases, and 16 bases separated the two germline ends. CDR3 length: 12 amino acids. CDR3 sequence (DNA): TGTGCCATCAGCAGACCCGACGGGGGACAGTACTTC. Its translation: CAISRPDGGQYF.

This sequence joins TRBV6-5 and TRBJ2-5, with 10 bases that match TRBD2. There are 14 residues in the CDR3. Looked up from germline, CDR1 is MNHEY and CDR2 is SVGAGI. V dropped 6 bases and J dropped 2; count of bases not matched to a gene: 3. Here the CDR3 reads CASSRAGGQETQYF. The CDR3, as DNA: TGTGCCAGCAGCCGAGCGGGGGGGCAAGAGACCCAGTACTTC.

Regarding this clonotype: A much larger clone differs from this one at a single base, so this may be a read error. The chain is built from TRBV12-3 or TRBV12-4 and TRBJ2-7; possibly TRBD2 for D (6 bases). This CDR3 is built from 14 residues. The CDR3 sequence is CANSFGGSSYEQYF. CDR3 in DNA: TGTGCCAACAGTTTCGGGGGTAGCTCCTACGAGCAGTACTTC.

The rearrangement uses TRBV9 and TRBJ2-1; TRBD2 matches at 7 bases. The CDR3 spans 14 residues. Trimming took 0 bases from V and 10 from J; bases not matched to a gene: 7. The V gene's germline CDR1 is SGDLS and CDR2 YYNGEE. CDR3 coding DNA: TGTGCCAGCAGCGTAGCCCCCGAGCGGGGCGAGCAGTTCTTC. Residues: CASSVAPERGEQFF.

In this sample, this clonotype turned up many times. This chain connects TRBV12-3 or TRBV12-4 to TRBJ2-3, with TRBD2 identical over 9 bases. The CDR3 loop spans 15 amino acids. The V segment lost 6 bases and the J segment 1 base; nucleotides outside the gene matches: 5. The CDR3 DNA reads as TGTGCCAGCAGCCCGGGACTAGCAGGCACAGATACGCAGTATTTT. This gives the protein CASSPGLAGTDTQYF.

This clonotype appeared many times. CDR3 in amino acids: CASTWDIPQETQYF. CDR3 sequence (DNA): TGTGCCAGCACCTGGGACATACCCCAAGAGACCCAGTACTTC. The rearrangement links TRBV12-3 or TRBV12-4 to TRBJ2-5; weak D call: TRBD1 (6 bases). The CDR3 loop spans 14 amino acids. The ends were cut back, 7 bases at V and 1 base at J, with 13 bases in the middle.

This clonotype occurred a few times. J is TRBJ1-5 and V is TRBV7-2; 9 nucleotides agree with TRBD1. This CDR3 is built from 16 residues. Losses at the gene ends were 1 base for V and 2 bases for J; bases not matched to a gene: 3. From germline, CDR1 is SGHTA and CDR2 FQGNSA. Here the CDR3 reads CASSLGRDRGNQPQHF. Here the CDR3 DNA reads TGTGCCAGCAGCTTAGGCCGGGACAGGGGCAATCAGCCCCAGCATTTT.

Concerning this clonotype: The junction and the germline gene differ at one end; a read error may be behind it. The chain is built from TRBV5-1 and TRBJ1-2; tentative D call: TRBD1 (6 bases). From germline, CDR1 is SGHRS and CDR2 YFSETQ. This CDR3 is 13 amino acids long. CDR3 amino acids: CASRPDRGDGDTF. The CDR3 coding sequence is TGCGCCAGCAGACCGGACAGAGGGGATGGCGACACCTTC.

The J gene is TRBJ2-5, the V gene TRBV5-1; 10 nucleotides agree with TRBD1. The germline CDR1 and CDR2 sequences are SGHRS and YFSETQ. The CDR3 length is 16 residues. With 4 bases clipped from V and 4 bases from J, the junction kept 10 bases outside the gene matches. CDR3: CASSLFGQGEIETQYF. CDR3 DNA sequence: TGCGCCAGCAGCCTCTTCGGACAGGGGGAGATAGAGACCCAGTACTTC.

This clonotype was seen repeatedly, ten times or more. The CDR3 protein is CASSPWTGLNTGELFF. In DNA, the CDR3 is TGTGCCAGCAGCCCTTGGACAGGACTCAACACCGGGGAGCTGTTTTTT. The rearrangement links TRBV14 to TRBJ2-2, with 7 bases fitting TRBD1. This CDR3 has 16 residues. Germline V gives CDR1 SGHDN, CDR2 FVKESK. J was trimmed by 2 bases and V by 4 bases; bases with no gene match: 7.

This chain links TRBV29-1 with TRBJ2-5, with TRBD2 matching over 11 bases. This CDR3 has 14 residues. The trim removed 5 bases at V and 4 bases at J, leaving 6 bases unmatched. Germline CDR1 and CDR2: SQVTM and ANQGSEA. The CDR3 DNA is TGCAGCGTTTCGGGACTAGCGGTTTTAGAGACCCAGTACTTC. It encodes CSVSGLAVLETQYF.

This clonotype was picked up a small number of times. J is TRBJ2-3 and V is TRBV11-3, with D tentatively TRBD1 (7 bases). The CDR3 is made up of 13 amino acids. Trimming shortened V by 4 bases and J by 8 bases, and 13 bases separated the two germline ends. Germline V CDR1 and CDR2: SGHNT, YENEEA. CDR3 residues: CASSSRQGGTQYF. CDR3 bases: TGTGCCAGCAGCTCCCGACAGGGAGGTACGCAGTATTTT.

This clonotype was counted at least ten times. V usage is TRBV9 and J usage is TRBJ2-1, with D perhaps being TRBD1 or TRBD2 (5 bases each). CDR1 is SGDLS and CDR2 is YYNGEE in the germline V gene. This CDR3 contains 18 residues. V shed 0 bases and J shed 6 bases, with 22 bases lying between them. CDR3 amino acids: CASSVGNDWGSRGNEQFF. The CDR3 DNA reads as TGTGCCAGCAGCGTAGGAAACGACTGGGGGAGTCGGGGCAATGAGCAGTTCTTC.

This clonotype was recorded at least ten times. This chain links TRBV5-1 with TRBJ2-2; possible D gene TRBD1, 6 bases. CDR1 and CDR2 (germline): SGHRS, YFSETQ. Deletions cut 4 bases from V and 5 bases from J, with 12 bases between. The CDR3 length is 14 residues. As DNA, the CDR3 is TGCGCCAGCAGCGGGGACACGGTAACCGGGGAGCTGTTTTTT. Translation gives CASSGDTVTGELFF.

This clonotype was detected ten times or more. This chain connects TRBV20-1 to TRBJ1-2, with D possibly being TRBD1 (5 bases). Germline V gene data show CDR1 as DFQATT and CDR2 as SNEGSKA (reference sequence). The V gene lost 3 bases and the J gene lost 0 bases, with 5 bases spanning the gap. This CDR3 is built from 12 residues. CDR3 DNA: TGCAGTGCTAGGACAGCTAACTATGGCTACACCTTC. This encodes CSARTANYGYTF.

This clonotype has only a few counts. The chain carries TRBV14 and TRBJ2-1; no firm D call. The CDR3 sequence is 13 residues long. Germline CDR1 and CDR2: SGHDN and FVKESK. Trimming pared 1 base from V and 2 bases from J, leaving 3 bases between. CDR3 amino acids: CASSQVTYNEQFF. Here the CDR3 DNA reads TGTGCCAGCAGCCAAGTGACCTACAATGAGCAGTTCTTC. The full variable domain, rest sourced from reference TRBV14 and TRBJ2-1, is EAGVTQFPSHSVIEKGQTVTLRCDPISGHDNLYWYRRVMGKEIKFLLHFVKESKQDESGMPNNRFLAERTGGTYSTLKVQPAELEDSGVYFCASSQVTYNEQFFGPGTRLTVL.

This clonotype was picked up a small number of times. The J gene is TRBJ1-3, the V gene TRBV7-6; D uncertain. Per the germline V gene, CDR1 is SGHVS and CDR2 is FNYEAQ. V was shortened by 1 base and J by 0 bases, with 10 bases between the two germline ends. This CDR3 region has 16 residues. This chain's CDR3 is CASSLVPDFSGNTIYF. CDR3 DNA: TGTGCCAGCAGCTTAGTGCCGGACTTCTCTGGAAACACCATATATTTT.

This clonotype was picked up many times. J is TRBJ2-2 and V is TRBV29-1; TRBD2 is a possible D gene (5 bases). Germline CDR1 and CDR2: SQVTM and ANQGSEA. The germline V and J ends were trimmed by 4 bases and 0 bases, with 12 bases remaining between them. The length of the CDR3 is 15 residues. CDR3 nucleotides: TGCAGCGTTGCCAAGGAACTAGCGAACACCGGGGAGCTGTTTTTT. Translation gives CSVAKELANTGELFF.

The chain couples TRBV20-1 to TRBJ1-2, with 9 bases that match TRBD1. Germline trimming cut 2 bases from V and 2 bases from J; bases unmatched to any gene: 6. The CDR3 has 15 amino acids. The germline V gene encodes CDR1 DFQATT and CDR2 SNEGSKA (reference sequence). The CDR3 DNA reads TGCAGTGCTAGAACCCTCGGACAGGGGAACTATGGCTACACCTTC. This sequence encodes CSARTLGQGNYGYTF.

This clonotype was seen repeatedly, ten times or more. This chain uses TRBV5-1 with TRBJ2-3; D unresolved. CDR3 length equals 13 residues. Trimming pared 3 bases from V and 4 bases from J, leaving 9 bases between. Germline-derived CDR1 and CDR2 are SGHRS and YFSETQ. CDR3 loop: CASSSGSSDTQYF. DNA for the CDR3: TGCGCCAGCAGCTCGGGCTCGTCAGATACGCAGTATTTT. The entire variable domain, with the rest obtained from reference TRBV5-1 and TRBJ2-3, is as follows: KAGVTQTPRYLIKTRGQQVTLSCSPISGHRSVSWYQQTPGQGLQFLFEYFSETQRNKGNFPGRFSGRQFSNSRSEMNVSTLELGDSALYLCASSSGSSDTQYFGPGTRLTVL.

This rearrangement joins TRBV2 to TRBJ1-2, with 7 bases aligning to TRBD1. Germline CDR1 is SNHLY and CDR2 is FYNNEI. The junction had 8 bases not matched to a gene; V was cut back by 6 bases and J by 7 bases. The CDR3 loop spans 13 amino acids. CDR3 bases: TGTGCCAGCAGAGAGGGGGCGCCGGTTGGCTACACCTTC. This codes for CASREGAPVGYTF.

This clonotype was picked up a small number of times. The V and J genes are TRBV5-5 and TRBJ2-1; tentatively, D is TRBD1 or TRBD2 (6 bases each). Per the germline V gene, CDR1 is SGHKS and CDR2 is YYEKEE (reference sequence). CDR3 length: 12 residues. V was clipped by 4 bases and J by 10 bases, with 12 bases between them. The DNA of the CDR3 is TGTGCCAGCAGCAGGGGGGAAGGGGAGCAGTTCTTC. Encoded protein: CASSRGEGEQFF.

The genes are TRBV4-3 and TRBJ2-7, with D unresolved. This CDR3 has 17 residues. With 1 base removed from V and 0 bases from J, the gap between germline ends came to 16 bases. Germline V gene data show CDR1 as LGHNA and CDR2 as YSLEER. CDR3 protein: CASSQAMETYSSYEQYF. CDR3 DNA: TGCGCCAGCAGCCAAGCAATGGAGACGTACAGCTCCTACGAGCAGTACTTC.

This clonotype showed up many times. V and J are TRBV5-6 and TRBJ2-1; D is ambiguous. V lost 4 bases, J lost 6 bases, and 8 bases lay in between. The germline V gene has CDR1 SGHDT and CDR2 YYEEEE. CDR3 length: 12 amino acids. Here the CDR3 reads CASSATFNEQFF. The CDR3 DNA sequence: TGTGCCAGCAGCGCGACATTCAATGAGCAGTTCTTC.

This clonotype was detected a few times. This rearrangement joins TRBV4-2 to TRBJ2-1; D uncertain. The CDR3 runs 15 residues. V was clipped by 0 bases and J by 4 bases, with 10 bases between them. Germline CDR1 LGHNA, CDR2 YNFKEQ. The CDR3 sequence is CASSQEWSEYNEQFF. The CDR3 bases are TGTGCCAGCAGCCAAGAGTGGTCAGAGTACAATGAGCAGTTCTTC.